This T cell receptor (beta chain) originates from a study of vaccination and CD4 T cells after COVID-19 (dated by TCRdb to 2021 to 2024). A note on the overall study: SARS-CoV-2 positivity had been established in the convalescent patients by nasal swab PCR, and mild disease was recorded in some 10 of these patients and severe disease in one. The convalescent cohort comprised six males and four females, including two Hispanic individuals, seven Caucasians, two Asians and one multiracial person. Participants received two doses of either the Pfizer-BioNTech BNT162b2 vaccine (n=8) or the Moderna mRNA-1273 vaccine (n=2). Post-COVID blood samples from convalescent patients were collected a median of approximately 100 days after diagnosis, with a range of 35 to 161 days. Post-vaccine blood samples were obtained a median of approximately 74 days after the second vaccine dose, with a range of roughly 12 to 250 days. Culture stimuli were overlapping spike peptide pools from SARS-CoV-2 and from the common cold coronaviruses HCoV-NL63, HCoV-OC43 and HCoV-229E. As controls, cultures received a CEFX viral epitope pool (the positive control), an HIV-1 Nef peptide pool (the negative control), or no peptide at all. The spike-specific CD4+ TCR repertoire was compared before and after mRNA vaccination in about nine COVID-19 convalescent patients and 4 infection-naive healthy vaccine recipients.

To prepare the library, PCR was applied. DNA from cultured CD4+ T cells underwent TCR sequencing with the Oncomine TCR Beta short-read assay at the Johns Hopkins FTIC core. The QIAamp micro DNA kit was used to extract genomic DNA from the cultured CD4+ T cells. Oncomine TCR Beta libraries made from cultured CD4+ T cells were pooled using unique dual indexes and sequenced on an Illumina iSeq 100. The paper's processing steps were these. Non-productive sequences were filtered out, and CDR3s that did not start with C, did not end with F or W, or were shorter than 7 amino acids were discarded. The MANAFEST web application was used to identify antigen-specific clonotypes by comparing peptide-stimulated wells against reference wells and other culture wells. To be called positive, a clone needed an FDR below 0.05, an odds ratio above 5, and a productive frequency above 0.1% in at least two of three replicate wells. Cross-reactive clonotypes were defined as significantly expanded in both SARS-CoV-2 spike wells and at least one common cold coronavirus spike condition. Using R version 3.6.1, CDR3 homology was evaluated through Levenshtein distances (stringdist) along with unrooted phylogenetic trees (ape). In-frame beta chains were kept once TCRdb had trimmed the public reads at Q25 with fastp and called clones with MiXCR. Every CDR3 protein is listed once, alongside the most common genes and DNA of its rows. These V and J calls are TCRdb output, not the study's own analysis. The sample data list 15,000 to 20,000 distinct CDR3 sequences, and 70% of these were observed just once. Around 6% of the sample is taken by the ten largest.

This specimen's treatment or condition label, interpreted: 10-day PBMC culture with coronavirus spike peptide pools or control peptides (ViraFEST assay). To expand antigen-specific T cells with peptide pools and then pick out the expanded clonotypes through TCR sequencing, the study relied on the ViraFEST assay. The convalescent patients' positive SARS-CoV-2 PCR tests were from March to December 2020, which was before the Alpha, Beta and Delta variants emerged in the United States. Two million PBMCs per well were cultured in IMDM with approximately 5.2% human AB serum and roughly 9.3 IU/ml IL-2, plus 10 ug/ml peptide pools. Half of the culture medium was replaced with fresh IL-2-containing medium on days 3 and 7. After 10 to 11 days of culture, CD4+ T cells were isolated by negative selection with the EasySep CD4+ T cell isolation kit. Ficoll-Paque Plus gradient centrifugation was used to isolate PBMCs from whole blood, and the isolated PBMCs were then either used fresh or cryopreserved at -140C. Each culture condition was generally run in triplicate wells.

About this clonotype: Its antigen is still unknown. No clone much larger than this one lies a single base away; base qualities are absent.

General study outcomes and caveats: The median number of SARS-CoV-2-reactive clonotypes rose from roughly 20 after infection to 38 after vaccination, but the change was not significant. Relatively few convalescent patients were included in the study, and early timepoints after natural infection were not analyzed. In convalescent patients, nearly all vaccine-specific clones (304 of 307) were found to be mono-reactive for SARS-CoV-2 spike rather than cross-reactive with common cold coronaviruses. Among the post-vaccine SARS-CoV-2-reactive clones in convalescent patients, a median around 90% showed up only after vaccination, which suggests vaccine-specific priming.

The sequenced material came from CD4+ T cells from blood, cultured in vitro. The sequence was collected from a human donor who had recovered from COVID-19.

In nucleotide form, the sequence is TGTGCCAGCAGCAAAGTAGCAGGGTTCGCTGAAGCTTTCTTT. It encodes CASSKVAGFAEAFF. In this chain, TRBV21-1 is recombined with TRBJ1-1; the table names TRBD1, a call not compared with the DNA. TRBV21-1 constitutes a pseudogene. The CDR3 goes from the cysteine to the phenylalanine over 14 residues. The read is trimmed to its CDR3 DNA, 42 bases read in frame from base 1.